This T cell receptor (beta chain) was captured by sequencing in a study of shared clonotypes between healthy human individuals. The CDR3 sequence is 12 residues long. Trimming cost V 6 bases and J 5 bases, with 8 bases left between them. Germline V gene sequence: CDR1 KGHSH, CDR2 LQKENI. Here immunoSEQ multiplex PCR was the method, and the copy in TCRdb shows in-frame clones only, minus some. The data contain approximately 2.1 million clones, roughly 93% of them singletons. Sequencing was performed on naive CD4+ T cells from PBMCs. Subset indicated: CD45RA+ positively selected. The sequence was collected from a man younger than 35 in good health. Some clones in this sample may be carry-over from other donors' samples. V is TRBV18 and J is TRBJ2-1, with D hard to call. The CDR3 bases are TGTGCCAGCTCCCAGCTCAACAATGAGCAGTTCTTC. It translates to CASSQLNNEQFF.